This T cell receptor (beta chain) originates from a study of OX40 agonist ivuxolimab in advanced cancers. Regarding the research as a whole: Ivuxolimab, which targeted the costimulatory receptor OX40 (CD134), was an agonistic, fully human IgG2 monoclonal antibody. Intravenous ivuxolimab was administered to patients every 2 weeks at six dose levels: 0.01, 0.1, 0.3, 1.5, 3 and 10 mg/kg. Among the approximately 50 dose-escalation patients, approximately 20 had hepatocellular carcinoma, roughly 15 melanoma, 9 renal cell carcinoma and 9 head and neck cancer. In the dose-escalation cohort, around 80% of patients were male, and the mean age was approximately 60 years with a range of roughly 23 to 90. Prior anti-PD-1, anti-PD-L1 or anti-CTLA-4 therapy was permitted, and 35% to 40% of dose-escalation patients had received checkpoint inhibitors. Three dose-escalation patients achieved partial responses, one with hepatocellular carcinoma and two with cutaneous melanoma. Peripheral TCRbeta sequencing was intended to test whether TCR sequence diversity was altered and clonal T-cell expansion was caused by ivuxolimab. The paper describes the monotherapy dose-escalation part (N of about 57 patients) of the phase I trial of ivuxolimab. What the study reported, not specific to this receptor: Low levels of normalized T-cell clonal expansion were also seen in some patients who did not respond. At doses of 0.1 to 3.0 mg/kg, clonal expansion of both CD4+ and CD8+ T cells in blood was seen between baseline and week 6. Partial responders in the 0.1-3.0 mg/kg groups had among the lowest normalized peripheral clonal expansion, especially among CD8+ T cells. The antigen specificity of the peripheral T cells that underwent clonal expansion was not determined. After ivuxolimab, more expanded clones were found on average in CD8+ T cells than in CD4+ T cells.

Genomic DNA was extracted from sorted cells for sequencing of the TCRbeta CDR3 region. TCRbeta CDR3 regions were sequenced using the immunoSEQ Assay. TCRdb stores this immuneACCESS table with in-frame sequences only. Part of the clones is absent; in the studies checked, under half of the shortfall reflects unresolved V genes, and no reason is known for the rest. The sample includes approximately 50,000 clones, with roughly 79% observed a single time. The biggest ten clones account for 2.4% of the sample. Including the terminal cysteine and phenylalanine, the CDR3 comprises 15 residues. The read is trimmed to its CDR3 DNA, 45 bases read in frame from base 1. The germline V gene sets CDR1 to SGHTA and CDR2 to FQGNSA. Here V drops 1 base and J drops 4 bases, and the junction holds 4 bases not matched to any gene. Patients with autoimmune disease history or receiving systemic immunosuppression were excluded from the trial. Peripheral blood for TCR sequencing was collected from all dose cohorts at baseline, on cycle 4 day 1, and on cycle 7 day 1. The samples were drawn from a first-in-human, open-label, multicenter phase I dose-escalation trial of ivuxolimab. Adults with locally advanced or metastatic head and neck squamous cell, hepatocellular, melanoma or renal cell carcinoma were enrolled in the trial. Before TCR sequencing, CD4+ T cells and CD8+ T cells were sorted from peripheral blood as separate populations.

Comment on this clone: Its target antigen remains unknown. Base qualities are not at hand, and no much larger clone is one base apart.

The receptor comes from an adult with an advanced solid tumor such as melanoma, head and neck, liver or kidney cancer. Rearrangement joined TRBV7-2 to TRBJ1-3; the central 7 bases match TRBD1. Sequenced here: CD4+ or CD8+ T cells sorted from blood, sampled in a trial of the OX40 agonist ivuxolimab. The CDR3 corresponds to CASSLVGQAGNTIYF. The DNA reads TGTGCCAGCAGCTTAGTAGGACAGGCCGGAAACACCATATATTTT.